In this sample, the clone carrying this T cell receptor delta chain turned up many times. What it binds is not known. Gammadelta T cells were flow-sorted from PBMC into Vgamma9/Vdelta2+ and Vdelta2-negative populations for bulk analysis. This entry is derived from a study of γδ T cells in repeated Plasmodium falciparum infection. TCRdb redid clone calling on the multiplex PCR reads using CATT. The table includes 85,000 to 90,000 delta-chain clones, over 1.1% detected once. Regarding the study as a whole: Many TCRgamma sequences overlapped between individuals in stable Vgamma9/Vdelta2+ repertoires.

Germline V gene lookup returns CDR1 TSWWSYY and CDR2 QGS. Deletions cut 0 bases from V and 1 base from J, with 33 bases between. The CDR3 length is 23 residues. The source is a pool of human donors (malaria-infected and uninfected, not separated). Sequenced sample: gamma-delta T cells from blood. The chain couples TRDV1 to TRDJ1, with no clear D. Germline matching of the DNA provided the J gene here, since TCRdb leaves it blank. DNA of the CDR3: TGTGCTCTTGGGGAACTCATACTCGCGGGGTTAGTTCGTGGCGCCGTTCCCACCGATAAACTCATCTTT. It translates to CALGELILAGLVRGAVPTDKLIF.